Listed here is a single T cell receptor (beta chain). This CDR3 spans 15 amino acids. V shed 0 bases, J shed 7 bases, and the junction held 5 bases outside the gene matches. The V gene's germline CDR1 is LGHNA and CDR2 YSLEER. In the original analysis: Estimated nucleated cell counts came from reference gene primer amplification. Method: immunoSEQ multiplex PCR; TCRdb's copy keeps in-frame clones and lacks some. Clone size and the V and J calls come from that table; the DNA yielded D and trimming. The profile shows 200,000 to 300,000 clones, 70% to 90% of them singletons. This specimen comes from a study of blood T cell repertoires in COVID-19. About the study: Samples taken during acute and convalescent COVID-19 were collected in the United States, Italy and Spain. PBMCs, B-cell-depleted T cells, or T cells provided the cDNA or gDNA that made up the material.

The sequence was collected from a woman in her twenties or thirties with acute or convalescent COVID-19. The specimen was peripheral blood. V gene TRBV4-3 combines with J gene TRBJ1-5; 8 bases map to TRBD1. The CDR3 DNA follows: TGCGCCAGCAGCCAAGATGGGCAGGGGGCCCAGCCCCAGCATTTT. Its protein is CASSQDGQGAQPQHF.